This record concerns one T cell receptor (beta chain) sequence. PCR employed 60 Vbeta and 13 Jbeta primers. Clones were sequenced by immunoSEQ multiplex PCR, and TCRdb holds only the in-frame ones, with some missing. The sample contains about 120,000 clones, 75% to 90% of which appear only once. CDR3 length equals 14 residues. V lost 5 bases and J lost 4; bases outside the gene matches: 7. The germline V gene has CDR1 SGHAT and CDR2 FQNNGV. The data were taken from a study of cytomegalovirus exposure and HLA in healthy donors. The origin of this receptor is a man aged 25 to 40 in good health and CMV-seronegative. The material sequenced was PBMCs. The V call is TRBV11-2, the J call TRBJ1-1, with 7 bases identical to TRBD1. CDR3 loop: CASSGTQGGTEAFF. CDR3 DNA: TGTGCCAGCAGCGGTACTCAGGGGGGCACTGAAGCTTTCTTT.